This TCR beta chain was identified in a study of human T cells and chemical hapten exposure. Study summary: Diphenylcyclopropenone doses were given weekly to the scalps of patients across the roughly 22-week study. Study-wide results and limits: Significantly more large CDR3 similarity clusters were formed by expanded TCRs than by controls. Higher patch test scores went with higher counts of PT1 expanded TCRs. TCRs above 1 in 1000 frequency did not change with DPC sensitization.

V was pared by 8 bases and J by 7 bases, with 10 bases of the junction left unmatched. This CDR3 contains 13 residues. In germline, CDR1 is SNHLY, CDR2 FYNNEI. A single record per CDR3 protein comes from TCRdb applying MiXCR to the RACE reads. The sample has over 100,000 distinct CDR3 sequences, about a tenth seen once. Time point described: patch test 2, 6 weeks after DPC sensitization. Treatment described: therapeutic diphenylcyclopropenone sensitization with weekly scalp DPC. This clonotype was seen repeatedly, ten times or more. The target antigen is unknown. The chain links TRBV2 to TRBJ2-5; 7 bases fit TRBD2. The clonotype was recovered from a woman between 40 and 50 years old with alopecia areata. Some clones in this sample may be carry-over from other donors' samples. Sample: whole blood, taken in connection with sensitization to the hapten diphenylcyclopropenone (DPC). The DNA of the CDR3 is TGTGCCAGCCGCAGGTCGCCGGGAGGGACCCAGTACTTC. It specifies CASRRSPGGTQYF.